These T cell receptor beta chains were read from a single sample in a study of blood T cell repertoires in COVID-19. Produced via immunoSEQ multiplex PCR; TCRdb's table is partial and in-frame only. Here the sample spans 250,000 to 350,000 clones, roughly 90% being singletons. What was sequenced was PBMCs or T cells enriched from blood (not recorded which). These receptors were taken from a man aged 60-69 years who had recovered from COVID-19. CDR3s include the opening cysteine and the closing phenylalanine or tryptophan. Each record gives: clone size, V gene, J gene, D gene, CDR3 protein, CDR3 DNA. A D gene is named only where the DNA matches it firmly. Some rows mark clone size as missing; the rest say once, few, many or name a class of expanded clone.

abundance: NA
v_gene: TRBV6-5
j_gene: TRBJ1-5
d_gene: TRBD1
CDR3aa: CASRRTGVNQPQHF
CDR3nt: TGTGCCAGCAGAAGAACAGGGGTCAATCAGCCCCAGCATTTT

abundance: NA
v_gene: TRBV7-8
j_gene: TRBJ1-2
d_gene: TRBD1
CDR3aa: CASSFDNRGRNYGYTF
CDR3nt: TGTGCCAGCAGCTTCGATAACAGGGGGCGCAACTATGGCTACACCTTC

abundance: NA
v_gene: TRBV28
j_gene: TRBJ1-2
d_gene: NA
CDR3aa: CASLAKGRGYTF
CDR3nt: TGTGCCAGCCTCGCCAAGGGGCGAGGCTACACCTTC

abundance: NA
v_gene: TRBV5-7
j_gene: TRBJ2-1
d_gene: NA
CDR3aa: CASSLVRRHYNEQFF
CDR3nt: TGTGCCAGCAGCTTGGTCCGGCGGCACTACAATGAGCAGTTCTTC

abundance: NA
v_gene: TRBV11-2
j_gene: TRBJ2-2
d_gene: NA
CDR3aa: CASSLARGTGELFF
CDR3nt: TGTGCCAGCAGCTTAGCCAGGGGCACCGGGGAGCTGTTTTTT

abundance: NA
v_gene: TRBV10-3
j_gene: TRBJ1-2
d_gene: NA
CDR3aa: CAISRGYGYTF
CDR3nt: TGTGCCATCAGCAGGGGTTACGGCTACACCTTC

abundance: NA
v_gene: TRBV5-1
j_gene: TRBJ2-3
d_gene: TRBD1
CDR3aa: CASSGTGGTDTQYF
CDR3nt: TGCGCCAGCAGCGGGACAGGGGGTACAGATACGCAGTATTTT

abundance: NA
v_gene: TRBV3-1/TRBV3-2
j_gene: TRBJ1-2
d_gene: NA
CDR3aa: CASSQADSFYGYTF
CDR3nt: TGTGCCAGCAGCCAAGCTGACAGCTTCTATGGCTACACCTTC

abundance: NA
v_gene: TRBV29-1
j_gene: TRBJ2-1
d_gene: NA
CDR3aa: CSVGGYNEQFF
CDR3nt: TGCAGCGTTGGAGGGTACAATGAGCAGTTCTTC

abundance: NA
v_gene: TRBV2
j_gene: TRBJ2-3
d_gene: TRBD2
CDR3aa: CASRPTSGKTDTQYF
CDR3nt: TGTGCCAGCAGACCCACTAGCGGGAAAACAGATACGCAGTATTTT

abundance: NA
v_gene: TRBV3-1/TRBV3-2
j_gene: TRBJ2-1
d_gene: NA
CDR3aa: CASSRRGAIPEQFF
CDR3nt: TGTGCCAGCAGCCGCCGGGGGGCTATCCCTGAGCAGTTCTTC

abundance: NA
v_gene: TRBV25-1
j_gene: TRBJ2-7
d_gene: TRBD1
CDR3aa: CASSGGQTKPYEQYF
CDR3nt: TGTGCCAGCAGTGGGGGACAGACCAAGCCCTACGAGCAGTACTTC

abundance: NA
v_gene: TRBV6-5
j_gene: TRBJ1-2
d_gene: NA
CDR3aa: CASSQRQGTYGYTF
CDR3nt: TGTGCCAGCAGCCAAAGGCAGGGGACCTATGGCTACACCTTC

abundance: NA
v_gene: TRBV27
j_gene: TRBJ1-2
d_gene: NA
CDR3aa: CASSSLNLYGYTF
CDR3nt: TGTGCCAGCAGCTCCTTAAATCTTTATGGCTACACCTTC

abundance: NA
v_gene: TRBV5-1
j_gene: TRBJ2-1
d_gene: TRBD1
CDR3aa: CASSPDQGVGYNEQFF
CDR3nt: TGCGCCAGCAGCCCAGACCAGGGGGTCGGCTACAATGAGCAGTTCTTC

abundance: NA
v_gene: TRBV19
j_gene: TRBJ2-1
d_gene: NA
CDR3aa: CASSISGGGLDEQFF
CDR3nt: TGTGCCAGTAGTATCAGCGGTGGCGGGTTAGATGAGCAGTTCTTC

abundance: NA
v_gene: TRBV9
j_gene: TRBJ2-3
d_gene: NA
CDR3aa: CASSVTLDRSTDTQYF
CDR3nt: TGTGCCAGCAGCGTAACTTTGGACAGAAGCACAGATACGCAGTATTTT

abundance: NA
v_gene: TRBV3-1/TRBV3-2
j_gene: TRBJ1-5
d_gene: TRBD1
CDR3aa: CASSQEGGTGSNQPQHF
CDR3nt: TGTGCCAGCAGCCAAGAAGGCGGGACAGGGAGCAATCAGCCCCAGCATTTT

abundance: NA
v_gene: TRBV6-4
j_gene: TRBJ2-7
d_gene: TRBD1
CDR3aa: CASSDLGQDPYEQYF
CDR3nt: TGTGCCAGCAGTGACTTAGGACAGGACCCCTACGAGCAGTACTTC

abundance: NA
v_gene: TRBV6-5
j_gene: TRBJ1-2
d_gene: NA
CDR3aa: CASSYETAGLRGGYTF
CDR3nt: TGTGCCAGCAGTTACGAGACAGCCGGGTTGCGTGGTGGCTACACCTTC

abundance: NA
v_gene: TRBV5-4
j_gene: TRBJ1-2
d_gene: NA
CDR3aa: CASSLQGNYGYTF
CDR3nt: TGTGCCAGCAGCTTGCAGGGAAACTATGGCTACACCTTC

abundance: few
v_gene: TRBV9
j_gene: TRBJ2-5
d_gene: NA
CDR3aa: CASSVGPQQETQYF
CDR3nt: TGTGCCAGCAGCGTAGGGCCCCAACAAGAGACCCAGTACTTC

abundance: NA
v_gene: TRBV30
j_gene: TRBJ1-1
d_gene: NA
CDR3aa: CAWTPQLTEAFF
CDR3nt: TGTGCCTGGACCCCACAGCTCACTGAAGCTTTCTTT

abundance: few
v_gene: TRBV5-1
j_gene: TRBJ2-7
d_gene: NA
CDR3aa: CASSLGGGADFYEQYF
CDR3nt: TGCGCCAGCAGCTTGGGAGGAGGCGCAGATTTCTACGAGCAGTACTTC

abundance: once
v_gene: TRBV5-1
j_gene: TRBJ2-1
d_gene: TRBD2
CDR3aa: CASSFDPAGGSNNEQFF
CDR3nt: TGCGCCAGCAGTTTTGACCCAGCGGGAGGGTCTAACAATGAGCAGTTCTTC

abundance: NA
v_gene: TRBV6-2/TRBV6-3
j_gene: TRBJ2-2
d_gene: NA
CDR3aa: CASSTRQGWDGELFF
CDR3nt: TGTGCCAGCAGTACGCGGCAGGGATGGGACGGGGAGCTGTTTTTT